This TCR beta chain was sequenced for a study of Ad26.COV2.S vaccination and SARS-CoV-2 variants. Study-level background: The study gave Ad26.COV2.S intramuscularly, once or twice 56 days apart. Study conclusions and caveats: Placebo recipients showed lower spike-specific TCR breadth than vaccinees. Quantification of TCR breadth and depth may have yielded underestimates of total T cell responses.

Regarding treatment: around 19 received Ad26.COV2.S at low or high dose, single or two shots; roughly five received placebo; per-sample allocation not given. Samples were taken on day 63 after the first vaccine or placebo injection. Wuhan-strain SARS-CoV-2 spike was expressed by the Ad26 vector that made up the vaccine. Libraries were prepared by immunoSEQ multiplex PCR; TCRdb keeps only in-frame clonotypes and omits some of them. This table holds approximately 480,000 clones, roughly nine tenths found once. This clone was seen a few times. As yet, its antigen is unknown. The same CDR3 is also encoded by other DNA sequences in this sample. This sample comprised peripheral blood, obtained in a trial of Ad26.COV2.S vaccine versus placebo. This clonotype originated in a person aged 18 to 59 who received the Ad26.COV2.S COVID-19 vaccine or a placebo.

The CDR3 sequence: CASSLGTSGYNEQFF. CDR3 sequence (DNA): TGCGCCAGCAGCTTGGGGACTAGCGGATACAATGAGCAGTTCTTC. V and J are TRBV5-1 and TRBJ2-1, with TRBD2 matching over 10 bases. The germline CDR1 and CDR2 sequences are SGHRS and YFSETQ. The length of the CDR3 is 15 residues. J was trimmed by 4 bases and V by 0 bases; bases with no gene match: 1.